Each of the 26 T cell receptor beta chains below was sequenced from the same sample in a study of control samples from healthy donors and cancer patients. Produced via immunoSEQ multiplex PCR; TCRdb's table is partial and in-frame only. The data show about 110,000 clones, about 89% seen once. The sequenced sample consisted of blood. The receptor source for this set is a woman between 45 and 60 years old in good health.

This clone has a single count. CDR3 region: CASEGLVRGLPEAFF. CDR3 sequence (DNA): TGTGCCAGCGAAGGGCTAGTGAGGGGCCTACCTGAAGCTTTCTTT. J is TRBJ1-1 and V is TRBV2, with D possibly being TRBD1 (5 bases). Germline assignment: CDR1 SNHLY and CDR2 FYNNEI. Trimming took 8 bases from V and 6 from J, leaving 22 bases between them. The CDR3 loop spans 15 amino acids. The full variable domain, rest sourced from reference TRBV2 and TRBJ1-1, is EPEVTQTPSHQVTQMGQEVILRCVPISNHLYFYWYRQILGQKVEFLVSFYNNEISEKSEIFDDQFSVERPDGSNFTLKIRSTKLEDSAMYFCASEGLVRGLPEAFFGQGTRLTVV.

V and J are TRBV7-8 and TRBJ2-2, with D hard to call. Germline assignment: CDR1 SGHVS and CDR2 FQNEAQ. This CDR3 is 13 amino acids long. The V end lost 4 bases, the J end lost 6 bases, and 9 bases lay between the germline ends. The CDR3 sequence: CASSSSLAGELFF. The CDR3 DNA reads TGTGCCAGCAGCTCGTCCCTCGCCGGGGAGCTGTTTTTT.

V gene TRBV27 combines with J gene TRBJ1-1, with TRBD1 matching over 7 bases. The CDR3 spans 12 residues. Germline trimming cut 8 bases from V and 4 bases from J; bases unmatched to any gene: 4. Germline V gene data show CDR1 as MNHEY and CDR2 as SMNVEV (reference sequence). Here the CDR3 reads CASGGQPTEAFF. The DNA of the CDR3 is TGTGCCAGCGGGGGACAGCCCACTGAAGCTTTCTTT.

The genes are TRBV5-4 and TRBJ2-7; D is uncertain. Per the germline V gene, CDR1 is SGHNT and CDR2 is YYREEE (reference sequence). V lost 4 bases and J lost 0, with 14 bases in between. The CDR3 contains 15 residues. CDR3 loop: CASSRVTLLSYEQYV. The CDR3 coding sequence is TGTGCCAGCAGCAGGGTTACCCTCCTCTCCTACGAGCAGTACGTC.

The rearrangement links TRBV19 to TRBJ1-6; unclear D gene. Germline loops: CDR1 LNHDA, CDR2 SQIVND (reference sequence). The length of the CDR3 is 13 residues. V lost 3 bases and J lost 7, with 7 bases in between. The CDR3 loop is CASSIWTNSPLHF. The CDR3 region has the DNA TGTGCCAGTAGTATCTGGACCAATTCACCCCTCCACTTT.

Points on this clone: This same CDR3 is encoded by further DNA sequences in the sample. The rearrangement links TRBV6-5 to TRBJ1-2, with D perhaps TRBD1 (6 bases). Germline V gene sequence: CDR1 MNHEY, CDR2 SVGAGI. The length of the CDR3 is 14 residues. V was trimmed by 0 bases and J by 4 bases, leaving 9 bases between them. In nucleotides, the CDR3 is TGTGCCAGCAGTTACTCGAAAGGGGGCTATGGCTACACCTTC. Encoded protein: CASSYSKGGYGYTF.

The chain uses TRBV3-1 (or the pseudogene TRBV3-2) and TRBJ2-7; D remains unclear. The V and J ends lost 0 bases and 3 bases respectively, with 12 bases between them. Germline V gives CDR1 LGHDT, CDR2 YNNKEL (reference sequence). The CDR3 is made up of 15 amino acids. Written as DNA, the CDR3 is TGTGCCAGCAGCCAAGATAGTCGTCGGATCTACGAGCAGTACTTC. As protein: CASSQDSRRIYEQYF.

V is TRBV6-4 and J is TRBJ1-5; D is unclear. V shed 3 bases and J shed 7 bases, with 13 bases lying between them. The CDR3 has 14 amino acids. Per the germline V gene, CDR1 is MRHNA and CDR2 is SNTAGT. CDR3 region: CASSEGFRGQPQHF. The DNA of the CDR3 is TGTGCCAGCAGTGAAGGGTTTCGAGGACAGCCCCAGCATTTT.

This clone was recorded a few times. The chain joins TRBV9 to TRBJ1-6; 8 bases match TRBD1. CDR1 and CDR2 from the germline V gene are SGDLS and YYNGEE. V shed 3 bases, J shed 9 bases, and the junction held 5 bases outside the gene matches. The CDR3 has 14 residues. Here the CDR3 DNA reads TGTGCCAGCAGCGGCACAGGGGGGAGTTCACCCCTCCACTTT. Its translation: CASSGTGGSSPLHF.

The rearrangement joins TRBV9 to TRBJ1-6, with D possibly TRBD1 on 6 matching bases. This CDR3 has 13 amino acids. From germline, CDR1 is SGDLS and CDR2 YYNGEE. V was pared by 2 bases and J by 7 bases, with 7 bases between. This CDR3 reads CASSVTGNSPLHF. CDR3 nucleotide sequence: TGTGCCAGCAGCGTCACAGGGAATTCACCCCTCCACTTT. Supplemented by reference TRBV9 and TRBJ1-6, the full variable domain reads DSGVTQTPKHLITATGQRVTLRCSPRSGDLSVYWYQQSLDQGLQFLIQYYNGEERAKGNILERFSAQQFPDLHSELNLSSLELGDSALYFCASSVTGNSPLHFGNGTRLTVT.

This clone was seen a single time. V usage is TRBV19 and J usage is TRBJ1-1, with D uncertain. Between the trimmed V and J ends, which lost 7 bases and 0 bases, there was a span of 18 bases. CDR1 and CDR2 from the germline V gene are LNHDA and SQIVND (reference sequence). The CDR3 sequence is 16 residues long. The CDR3 here is CASNHPYETVNTEAFF. CDR3 DNA: TGTGCCAGTAACCATCCATATGAAACGGTGAACACTGAAGCTTTCTTT. The full variable domain, with the rest looked up from reference TRBV19 and TRBJ1-1, is DGGITQSPKYLFRKEGQNVTLSCEQNLNHDAMYWYRQDPGQGLRLIYYSQIVNDFQKGDIAEGYSVSREKKESFPLTVTSAQKNPTAFYLCASNHPYETVNTEAFFGQGTRLTVV.

The chain joins TRBV30 to TRBJ2-3; 7 nucleotides match TRBD2. Trimming removed 6 bases from V and 4 bases from J; junction bases left unmatched: 4. CDR1 and CDR2 (germline): GTSNPN, SVGIG (reference sequence). This CDR3 is 12 amino acids long. This CDR3 is CACLGRADTQYF. CDR3 coding DNA: TGTGCCTGTCTGGGGAGGGCAGATACGCAGTATTTT.

V is TRBV18 and J is TRBJ1-1; tentatively, D is TRBD1 (6 bases). Germline-derived CDR1 and CDR2 are KGHSH and LQKENI. Trimming stripped 0 bases from V and 0 bases from J, with 8 bases between. The CDR3 contains 15 residues. For the CDR3, the DNA is TGTGCCAGCTCACCACCGGACAGCATGAACACTGAAGCTTTCTTT. Translating gives CASSPPDSMNTEAFF.

J is TRBJ2-7 and V is TRBV6-5, with a weak D call TRBD1 (6 bases). V was trimmed by 6 bases and J by 2 bases, leaving 14 bases between them. This CDR3 is 14 amino acids long. Per the germline V gene, CDR1 is MNHEY and CDR2 is SVGAGI. CDR3 loop: CASRTGFYPYEQYF. CDR3 nucleotide sequence: TGTGCCAGCAGAACAGGGTTTTATCCCTACGAGCAGTACTTC.

The genes are TRBV30 and TRBJ1-2, with 7 positions matching TRBD1. After removal of 5 bases from V and 4 bases from J, the junction contained 28 bases not matched to a gene. This CDR3 has 20 amino acids. In germline, CDR1 is GTSNPN, CDR2 SVGIG (reference sequence). The CDR3 is CAWHPTPKIVIGTVFYGYTF. CDR3 coding DNA: TGTGCCTGGCACCCCACCCCCAAAATTGTAATCGGGACAGTATTCTATGGCTACACCTTC.

With regard to this clone: At the DNA level, this CDR3 is encoded by other sequences in the same sample as well. The J gene is TRBJ2-3, the V gene TRBV29-1; D could derive from TRBD1 or TRBD2 (7 bases each). The CDR3 is 12 amino acids. Germline V lookup: CDR1 SQVTM, CDR2 ANQGSEA. Trimming shortened V by 4 bases and J by 6 bases, and 11 bases separated the two germline ends. CDR3 sequence: CSVGQGGDTQYF. The DNA of the CDR3 is TGCAGCGTTGGACAGGGAGGGGATACGCAGTATTTT.

The chain recombines TRBV7-3 with TRBJ1-3; TRBD1 agrees at 9 bases. CDR1 and CDR2 from the germline V gene are SGHTA and FQGTGA. The CDR3 spans 15 residues. The V and J ends lost 2 bases and 4 bases, in that order; junction bases with no gene match: 3. The CDR3 sequence: CASSLGGTGGNTIYF. As DNA, the CDR3 is TGTGCCAGCAGCTTAGGAGGGACAGGGGGAAACACCATATATTTT.

The chain is built from TRBV30 and TRBJ2-3, with D possibly being TRBD1 (5 bases). Trimming removed 1 base at V and 1 base at J, with 12 bases between. CDR3 length: 15 residues. Germline-derived CDR1 and CDR2 are GTSNPN and SVGIG (reference sequence). CDR3 in amino acids: CAWSGTRVRTDTQYF. The DNA of the CDR3 is TGTGCCTGGAGTGGGACCAGGGTACGCACAGATACGCAGTATTTT.

This clone occurred a few times. V usage is TRBV20-1 and J usage is TRBJ1-1; a weak D match, TRBD1 (5 bases). Germline CDR1 reads DFQATT; CDR2 reads SNEGSKA (reference sequence). The CDR3 runs 10 residues. Trimming took off 4 bases at V and 8 bases at J, with 8 bases between the two ends. The CDR3 nucleotides read TGCAGTGCTAAGACAGAAGAAGCTTTCTTT. As protein: CSAKTEEAFF.

CDR3 nucleotides: TGTGCCACCAGCTTCTTGTGGGGCGAAGAGACCCAGTACTTC. Its translation: CATSFLWGEETQYF. V gene TRBV15 combines with J gene TRBJ2-5, with a possible D match to TRBD1 (5 bases). V lost 5 bases and J 3 bases, leaving 13 bases between the germline ends. Germline V gene lookup returns CDR1 LNHNV and CDR2 YYDKDF (reference sequence). This CDR3 is built from 14 residues.

On this clone: One end of the junction fails to match germline, which may point to a read error. The V and J genes are TRBV5-1 and TRBJ1-1, with D unresolved. Germline CDR1 reads SGHRS; CDR2 reads YFSETQ. This CDR3 is 9 amino acids long. In DNA, the CDR3 is TGTGAAGTGAACACTGAAGCTTTCTTT. Protein product: CEVNTEAFF.

The genes are TRBV6-5 and TRBJ1-1; tentatively, D is TRBD1 (6 bases). The CDR3 is 15 residues long. Germline V CDR1 and CDR2: MNHEY, SVGAGI. Trimming shortened V by 7 bases and J by 3 bases, and 18 bases separated the two germline ends. The CDR3 nucleotides are TGTGCCAGCACGCTCGGGGGGGCCCTTTACACTGAAGCTTTCTTT. Translation: CASTLGGALYTEAFF.

The chain couples TRBV12-3 or TRBV12-4 to TRBJ1-6, with TRBD1 identical over 9 bases. The CDR3 consists of 12 residues. Germline trimming cut 4 bases from V and 16 bases from J; bases unmatched to any gene: 5. CDR3 sequence: CASSYTGGYLHF. CDR3 bases: TGTGCCAGCAGTTACACAGGGGGCTATCTCCACTTT.

This clone was found once. This chain links TRBV2 with TRBJ2-1; TRBD2 might be the D (6 bases). The ends were cut back, 6 bases at V and 0 bases at J, with 12 bases in the middle. The CDR3 has 15 residues. Germline V CDR1 and CDR2: SNHLY, FYNNEI. CDR3 amino acids: CASSPGDLSYNEQFF. The CDR3 DNA reads TGTGCCAGCAGCCCGGGGGATCTCTCCTACAATGAGCAGTTCTTC.

The CDR3 reads CASSLGSANEQFF. The CDR3 nucleotides are TGTGCCAGCAGCTTAGGTAGCGCCAATGAGCAGTTCTTC. The gene calls are TRBV7-3 and TRBJ2-1; D perhaps matches TRBD2 (5 bases). Trimming removed 2 bases from V and 6 bases from J, with 8 bases in between. The CDR3 contains 13 residues. CDR1 and CDR2 from the germline V gene are SGHTA and FQGTGA.

The V call is TRBV9, the J call TRBJ2-7; D not resolved. The germline V and J ends were trimmed by 3 bases and 5 bases, with 12 bases remaining between them. This CDR3 region has 13 residues. Germline CDR1 and CDR2: SGDLS and YYNGEE. The CDR3 loop is CASSAPSSNEQYF. The CDR3 DNA reads TGTGCCAGCAGCGCACCGAGTTCGAACGAGCAGTACTTC. The full variable domain, with the rest looked up from reference TRBV9 and TRBJ2-7, is DSGVTQTPKHLITATGQRVTLRCSPRSGDLSVYWYQQSLDQGLQFLIQYYNGEERAKGNILERFSAQQFPDLHSELNLSSLELGDSALYFCASSAPSSNEQYFGPGTRLTVT.